The 12 T cell receptor beta chains below were found in one sample sequenced in a study of Ad26.COV2.S vaccination and SARS-CoV-2 variants. Sequenced by immunoSEQ multiplex PCR; TCRdb stores in-frame clones only, minus some. The top ten hold roughly 3% of the sample, which has around 380,000 clones, approximately 91% seen once. The treatment is: around 19 received Ad26.COV2.S at low or high dose, single or two shots; roughly 5 received placebo; per-sample allocation not given. The samples were gathered on day 63 after the first injection of vaccine or placebo. The source was peripheral blood, collected in a trial of Ad26.COV2.S vaccine versus placebo. Source of these receptors: a person between 18 and 60 years old who received the Ad26.COV2.S COVID-19 vaccine or a placebo.

The J gene is TRBJ2-7, the V gene TRBV7-2; tentative D call: TRBD2 (7 bases). With 2 bases removed from V and 3 bases from J, the gap between germline ends came to 14 bases. The CDR3 runs to 15 residues. The V gene's germline CDR1 is SGHTA and CDR2 FQGNSA. CDR3 sequence (DNA): TGTGCCAGCAGCTTAAGGGCGGGGGCGTTCTACGAGCAGTACTTC. It is translated as CASSLRAGAFYEQYF.

In its sample, this clone was seen once. J is TRBJ2-7 and V is TRBV7-2; no reliable D call. Trimming cost V 5 bases and J 7 bases, with 15 bases left between them. The germline V gene has CDR1 SGHTA and CDR2 FQGNSA. The CDR3 consists of 13 residues. This CDR3 reads CASSPGPFTEQYF. The CDR3, as DNA: TGTGCCAGCAGCCCCGGACCTTTTACGGAGCAGTACTTC.

The genes are TRBV19 and TRBJ2-3; the D is unclear. The CDR3 length is 13 residues. In germline, CDR1 is LNHDA, CDR2 SQIVND (reference sequence). V was pared by 6 bases and J by 5 bases, with 12 bases between. In DNA form, the CDR3 reads TGTGCCAGTAGCGAAACAAGCTTAGATACGCAGTATTTT. It is translated as CASSETSLDTQYF.

This clone was observed a few times. V is TRBV6-2 or TRBV6-3 and J is TRBJ2-2; D is unclear. The CDR3 is 16 amino acids. Germline lookup yields CDR1 MNHEY and CDR2 SVGEGT. Between the trimmed V and J ends, which lost 6 bases and 0 bases, there was a span of 14 bases. CDR3 coding DNA: TGTGCCAGCAGCCACCCGTTGCGGTCGAACACCGGGGAGCTGTTTTTT. Translating it yields CASSHPLRSNTGELFF.

The chain combines TRBV4-1 with TRBJ1-2; D might be TRBD1 (5 bases). Germline assignment: CDR1 MGHRA and CDR2 YSYEKL. The CDR3 runs 14 residues. The ends were cut back, 6 bases at V and 5 bases at J, with 16 bases in the middle. CDR3 sequence reads: CASRTPGERYGYTF. Written as DNA, the CDR3 is TGCGCCAGCAGGACCCCGGGGGAGCGGTATGGCTACACCTTC.

The chain uses TRBV10-2 and TRBJ1-2; D remains ambiguous. Germline V CDR1 and CDR2: WSHSY, SAAADI. This CDR3 is built from 14 residues. V was pared by 0 bases and J by 0 bases, with 5 bases between. CDR3 in DNA: TGCGCCAGCAGTGAGTCGCAAGCTAACTATGGCTACACCTTC. Protein: CASSESQANYGYTF.

The chain is built from TRBV2 and TRBJ1-2; D unclear. The CDR3 is 14 amino acids. Germline assignment: CDR1 SNHLY and CDR2 FYNNEI. V was shortened by 0 bases and J by 6 bases, with 11 bases between the two germline ends. The CDR3 DNA follows: TGTGCCAGCAGTGAAGCGCTGTTAAGTCATGGCTACACCTTC. It specifies CASSEALLSHGYTF.

The rearrangement uses TRBV29-1 and TRBJ1-2; TRBD1 is a possible D gene (6 bases). The CDR3 covers 13 residues. The V gene lost 4 bases and the J gene lost 6 bases, with 15 bases spanning the gap. The germline CDR1 and CDR2 sequences are SQVTM and ANQGSEA. CDR3 sequence: CSVGAGDINGYTF. CDR3 coding DNA: TGCAGCGTTGGTGCAGGGGATATAAATGGCTACACCTTC.

The chain employs TRBV12-5 and TRBJ2-5, with 12 nucleotides matching TRBD2. Germline V gene data show CDR1 as LGHNT and CDR2 as FRNRAP. V lost 9 bases and J lost 6; bases outside the gene matches: 14. The CDR3 runs to 16 residues. The CDR3, as DNA: TGTGCTAGCCCCCGCACCTCCGGGACTAGCGGGCAGACCCAGTACTTC. Amino acids: CASPRTSGTSGQTQYF.

The chain is built from TRBV5-4 and TRBJ2-1; 14 bases are shared with TRBD2. Germline V gene sequence: CDR1 SGHNT, CDR2 YYREEE (reference sequence). This CDR3 contains 17 residues. V lost 0 bases, J lost 8 bases, and 7 bases stayed unmatched. DNA for the CDR3: TGTGCCAGCAGCTTGGAGATTGGACTAGCGGGGGGCGATGAGCAGTTCTTC. Amino acid sequence: CASSLEIGLAGGDEQFF. The full variable domain, its missing parts supplied by reference TRBV5-4 and TRBJ2-1, is ETGVTQSPTHLIKTRGQQVTLRCSSQSGHNTVSWYQQALGQGPQFIFQYYREEENGRGNFPPRFSGLQFPNYSSELNVNALELDDSALYLCASSLEIGLAGGDEQFFGPGTRLTVL.

The gene calls are TRBV2 and TRBJ2-1, with TRBD1 matching 11 bases. The CDR3 is made up of 13 amino acids. Trimming took 11 bases from V and 5 from J; bases not matched to a gene: 5. From germline, CDR1 is SNHLY and CDR2 FYNNEI. CDR3 sequence: CAVGDRGDNEQFF. The DNA for the CDR3 is TGTGCCGTCGGGGACAGGGGGGACAATGAGCAGTTCTTC. The full variable domain, its missing parts supplied by reference TRBV2 and TRBJ2-1, is EPEVTQTPSHQVTQMGQEVILRCVPISNHLYFYWYRQILGQKVEFLVSFYNNEISEKSEIFDDQFSVERPDGSNFTLKIRSTKLEDSAMYFCAVGDRGDNEQFFGPGTRLTVL.

The CDR3 region is CASSPRTSGGMGETQYF. CDR3 nucleotide sequence: TGTGCCAGCAGTCCACGGACTAGCGGGGGGATGGGAGAGACCCAGTACTTC. The rearrangement joins TRBV6-2 or TRBV6-3 to TRBJ2-5; TRBD2 aligns across 14 bases. Germline-derived CDR1 and CDR2 are MNHEY and SVGEGT. This CDR3 comprises 17 residues. The V and J ends lost 5 bases and 4 bases, in that order; junction bases with no gene match: 9.